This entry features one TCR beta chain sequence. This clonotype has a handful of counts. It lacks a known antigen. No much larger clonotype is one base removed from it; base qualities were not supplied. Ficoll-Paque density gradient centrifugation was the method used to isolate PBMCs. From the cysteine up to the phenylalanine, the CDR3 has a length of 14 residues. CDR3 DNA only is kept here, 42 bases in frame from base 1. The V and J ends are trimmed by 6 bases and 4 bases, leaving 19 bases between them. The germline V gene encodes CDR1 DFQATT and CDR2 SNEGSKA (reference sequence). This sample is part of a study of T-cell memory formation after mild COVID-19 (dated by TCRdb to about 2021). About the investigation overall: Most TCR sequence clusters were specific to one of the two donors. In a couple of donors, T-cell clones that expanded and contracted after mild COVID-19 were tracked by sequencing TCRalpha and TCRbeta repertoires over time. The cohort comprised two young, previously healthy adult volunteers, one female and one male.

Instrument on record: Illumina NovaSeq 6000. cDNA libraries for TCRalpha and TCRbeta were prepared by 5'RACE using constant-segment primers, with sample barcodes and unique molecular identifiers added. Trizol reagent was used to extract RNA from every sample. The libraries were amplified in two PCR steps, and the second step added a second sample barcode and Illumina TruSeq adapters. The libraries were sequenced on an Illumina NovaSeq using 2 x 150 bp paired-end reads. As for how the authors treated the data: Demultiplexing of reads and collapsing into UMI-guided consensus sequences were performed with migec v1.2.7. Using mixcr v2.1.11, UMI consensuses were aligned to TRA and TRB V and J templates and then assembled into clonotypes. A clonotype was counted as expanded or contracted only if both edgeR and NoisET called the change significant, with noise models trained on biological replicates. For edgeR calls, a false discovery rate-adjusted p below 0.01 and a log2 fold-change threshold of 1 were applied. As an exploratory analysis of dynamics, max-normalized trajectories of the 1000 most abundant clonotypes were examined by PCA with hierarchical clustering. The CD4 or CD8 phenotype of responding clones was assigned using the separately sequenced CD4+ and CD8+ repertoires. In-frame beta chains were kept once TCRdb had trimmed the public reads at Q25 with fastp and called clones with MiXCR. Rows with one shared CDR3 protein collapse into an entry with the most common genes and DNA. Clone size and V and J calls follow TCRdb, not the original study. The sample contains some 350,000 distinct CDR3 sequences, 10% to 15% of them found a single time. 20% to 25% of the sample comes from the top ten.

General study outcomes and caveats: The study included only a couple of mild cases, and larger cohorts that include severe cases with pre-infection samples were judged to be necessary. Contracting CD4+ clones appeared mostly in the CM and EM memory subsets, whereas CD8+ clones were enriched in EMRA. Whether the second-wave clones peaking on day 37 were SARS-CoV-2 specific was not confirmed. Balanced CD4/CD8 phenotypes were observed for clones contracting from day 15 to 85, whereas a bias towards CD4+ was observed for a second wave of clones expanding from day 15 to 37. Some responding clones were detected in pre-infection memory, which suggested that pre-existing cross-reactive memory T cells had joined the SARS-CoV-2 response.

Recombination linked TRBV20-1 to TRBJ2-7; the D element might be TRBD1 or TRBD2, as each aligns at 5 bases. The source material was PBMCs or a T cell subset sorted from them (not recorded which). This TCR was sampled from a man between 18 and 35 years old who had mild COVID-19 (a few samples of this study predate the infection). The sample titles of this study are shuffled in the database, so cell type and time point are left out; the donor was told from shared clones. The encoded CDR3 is CSASPWDQGYEQYF. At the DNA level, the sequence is TGCAGTGCGTCACCATGGGACCAAGGATACGAGCAGTACTTC.